The 19 T cell receptor beta chains below all came from one sample that was sequenced in a study of human T cells and chemical hapten exposure. Time point meaning: patch test 3, about 24 weeks after DPC sensitization. Treatment here: therapeutic diphenylcyclopropenone sensitization with weekly scalp DPC. TCRdb called the RACE reads again in MiXCR, with one record for every CDR3 protein. Of 150,000 to 200,000 distinct CDR3 sequences detected, about 25% appear once; the ten largest clones hold approximately 2.5%. Source: whole blood, taken in connection with sensitization to the hapten diphenylcyclopropenone (DPC). The receptors originated from a woman between 40 and 50 years old with alopecia areata. Some clones in this sample may be carry-over from other donors' samples.

This clonotype showed up just a few times. J is TRBJ2-7 and V is TRBV5-1; 8 bases map to TRBD1. In germline, CDR1 is SGHRS, CDR2 YFSETQ. The CDR3 contains 14 residues. V dropped 4 bases and J dropped 1; count of bases not matched to a gene: 4. The CDR3 sequence: CASSRGQESYEQYF. The CDR3 DNA is TGCGCCAGCAGCCGGGGACAGGAATCCTACGAGCAGTACTTC.

This clonotype was seen more than once but under ten times. The chain employs TRBV29-1 and TRBJ2-7, with 9 bases that match TRBD1. With 6 bases clipped from V and 2 bases from J, the junction kept 5 bases outside the gene matches. The CDR3 loop spans 13 amino acids. Germline-derived CDR1 and CDR2 are SQVTM and ANQGSEA. The CDR3 DNA is TGCAGCGTCGGGGACAGGGCGGCCTACGAGCAGTACTTC. Encoded protein: CSVGDRAAYEQYF.

This clonotype has ten or more counts. The chain couples TRBV5-5 to TRBJ2-3, with 11 bases fitting TRBD2. From germline, CDR1 is SGHKS and CDR2 YYEKEE (reference sequence). The CDR3 is 15 amino acids. Trimming removed 0 bases from V and 5 bases from J; junction bases left unmatched: 2. The CDR3 region is CASSLDGLAGDTQYF. The CDR3 region has the DNA TGTGCCAGCAGCTTGGATGGACTAGCGGGAGATACGCAGTATTTT. Full variable domain (rest looked up from reference TRBV5-5 and TRBJ2-3): DAGVTQSPTHLIKTRGQQVTLRCSPISGHKSVSWYQQVLGQGPQFIFQYYEKEERGRGNFPDRFSARQFPNYSSELNVNALLLGDSALYLCASSLDGLAGDTQYFGPGTRLTVL.

This clonotype was recorded a few times. The chain joins TRBV24-1 to TRBJ1-1, with D maybe TRBD1 (6 bases). The CDR3 covers 14 residues. The V and J ends lost 7 bases and 1 base respectively, with 12 bases between them. The germline CDR1 and CDR2 sequences are KGHDR and SFDVKD. This CDR3 reads CATRALGANTEAFF. For the CDR3, the DNA is TGTGCCACCAGGGCACTGGGGGCGAACACTGAAGCTTTCTTT.

The chain recombines TRBV7-2 with TRBJ1-1; D is unclear. The germline gives CDR1 SGHTA, CDR2 FQGNSA. V lost 2 bases, J lost 0 bases, and 10 bases lay in between. CDR3 size: 15 residues. The CDR3 sequence is CASSLYRTMNTEAFF. The CDR3 DNA reads as TGTGCCAGCAGCTTATATAGGACTATGAACACTGAAGCTTTCTTT.

This clonotype was observed at least ten times. The rearrangement links TRBV20-1 to TRBJ2-3; 13 bases align to TRBD2. This CDR3 has 16 residues. CDR1 and CDR2 (germline): DFQATT, SNEGSKA (reference sequence). After removal of 4 bases from V and 0 bases from J, the junction contained 4 bases not matched to a gene. The DNA for the CDR3 is TGCAGTGCTACCGGGACTAGCGGGACTAGCACAGATACGCAGTATTTT. Translated: CSATGTSGTSTDTQYF.

This clonotype turned up a few times. The V gene is TRBV7-9, the J gene TRBJ2-7; 8 nucleotides line up with TRBD2. The V gene end was trimmed by 5 bases and the J gene end by 2 bases; junction bases not matched to a gene: 2. The CDR3 loop spans 13 amino acids. Germline V gene sequence: CDR1 SEHNR, CDR2 FQNEAQ (reference sequence). CDR3 loop: CASSTSGAYEQYF. The CDR3 nucleotides read TGTGCCAGCAGCACTAGCGGAGCCTACGAGCAGTACTTC.

This sequence joins TRBV7-6 and TRBJ1-1, with a weak D call TRBD1 (5 bases). Trimming shortened V by 3 bases and J by 4 bases, and 15 bases separated the two germline ends. There are 15 residues in the CDR3. Germline-derived CDR1 and CDR2 are SGHVS and FNYEAQ. This chain's CDR3 is CASSLGPRRRTEAFF. CDR3 sequence (DNA): TGTGCCAGCAGCTTGGGACCACGGCGGCGCACTGAAGCTTTCTTT.

This clonotype was counted only a few times. This sequence joins TRBV4-3 and TRBJ2-1; 9 bases fit TRBD2. Germline V lookup: CDR1 LGHNA, CDR2 YSLEER. The length of the CDR3 is 15 residues. V shed 6 bases and J 7 bases; nucleotides not matched to a gene: 10. The CDR3 region has the DNA TGCGCCAGCAGTCAACCGGGACTAGCTGGGAATGAGCAGTTCTTC. Residues: CASSQPGLAGNEQFF.

There are a few counts of this clonotype. The chain combines TRBV20-1 with TRBJ2-7; 8 nucleotides line up with TRBD2. The CDR3 totals 14 residues. CDR1 and CDR2 from the germline V gene are DFQATT and SNEGSKA (reference sequence). Unmatched junction bases numbered 6, after V lost 3 bases and J lost 2 bases. CDR3: CSARSSGLTYEQYF. The CDR3, as DNA: TGCAGTGCTAGGTCTAGCGGGTTAACCTACGAGCAGTACTTC.

This clonotype was recorded a few times. The V call is TRBV7-3, the J call TRBJ1-1; 7 bases agree with TRBD1. The ends lost 3 bases at V and 3 bases at J; junction bases unmatched: 4. The CDR3 totals 14 residues. Germline V gene lookup returns CDR1 SGHTA and CDR2 FQGTGA. CDR3: CASSFRGRDTEAFF. DNA for the CDR3: TGTGCCAGCAGCTTCAGGGGGAGAGACACTGAAGCTTTCTTT.

This clonotype occurred many times. The chain is built from TRBV5-1 and TRBJ2-5, with D possibly TRBD1 on 6 matching bases. Trimming pared 4 bases from V and 3 bases from J, leaving 16 bases between. The CDR3 is 15 amino acids. Looked up from germline, CDR1 is SGHRS and CDR2 is YFSETQ. The CDR3 is CASSSSGTPEETQYF. The CDR3 nucleotides read TGCGCCAGCAGCAGCTCCGGGACACCTGAAGAGACCCAGTACTTC.

This clonotype was observed a handful of times. V is TRBV9 and J is TRBJ2-4; TRBD1 matches 9 bases. With 4 bases clipped from V and 5 bases from J, the junction kept 10 bases outside the gene matches. The CDR3 is 16 residues long. Germline CDR1 and CDR2: SGDLS and YYNGEE. The CDR3 sequence is CASSRTTGGRENIQYF. The CDR3, as DNA: TGTGCCAGCAGCCGCACGACAGGGGGGAGGGAAAACATTCAGTACTTC.

This clonotype turned up a few times. This chain uses TRBV18 with TRBJ2-1; the match to TRBD2 covers 7 bases. Germline CDR1 reads KGHSH; CDR2 reads LQKENI. This CDR3 contains 13 residues. Trimming removed 8 bases from V and 15 bases from J; junction bases left unmatched: 16. CDR3 in amino acids: CASTALGRELRFF. The CDR3 DNA sequence: TGTGCCAGCACCGCTTTAGGGCGGGAGTTAAGGTTCTTC.

This clonotype was seen ten or more times. This rearrangement joins TRBV4-3 to TRBJ1-2, with D uncertain. This CDR3 spans 13 amino acids. Germline V gives CDR1 LGHNA, CDR2 YSLEER. The V gene lost 1 base and the J gene lost 8 bases, with 11 bases spanning the gap. The CDR3 nucleotides are TGCGCCAGCAGCCAAGGCGAATTTTGGGGCTACACCTTC. It is translated as CASSQGEFWGYTF.

This clonotype appeared a few times. V usage is TRBV21-1 and J usage is TRBJ2-5; the table gives TRBD1 as D, unverified against the DNA. TRBV21-1 is a pseudogene. The CDR3 consists of 15 residues. CDR3 DNA: TGTGCCAGCAGCCGATTACAGGGGAGTCAAGAGACCCAGTACTTC. This codes for CASSRLQGSQETQYF.

The chain couples TRBV4-1 to TRBJ2-3; D possibly uses TRBD1 or TRBD2 (5 bases each). This CDR3 contains 18 residues. V lost 0 bases and J lost 0, with 16 bases in between. Germline CDR1 reads MGHRA; CDR2 reads YSYEKL. CDR3 bases: TGCGCCAGCAGCCAAGAAGTCGGGGCAGGACTTAGCACAGATACGCAGTATTTT. Translation gives CASSQEVGAGLSTDTQYF.

Regarding this clonotype: Compared with germline, one end of the junction differs, possibly owing to a read error. The genes are TRBV7-7 and TRBJ2-3; D unclear. The CDR3 spans 13 residues. Per germline, CDR1 SSHAT and CDR2 FNYEAQ (reference sequence). CDR3 DNA: TGTGCTAGCAGCTTAAGCCAACCAGATACGCAGTATTTT. Protein product: CASSLSQPDTQYF.

The V and J genes are TRBV29-1 and TRBJ2-3, with 8 bases matching TRBD1. CDR1 and CDR2 (germline): SQVTM, ANQGSEA. The trim removed 8 bases at V and 1 base at J, leaving 2 bases unmatched. There are 12 residues in the CDR3. The CDR3 bases are TGCAGCACGGACAGGGGCACAGATACGCAGTATTTT. Protein sequence: CSTDRGTDTQYF.